One and the same sample provided the 25 T cell receptor beta chains below, sequenced in a study of shared clonotypes between healthy human individuals. As defined, naive CD8 cells were CD45RO-negative and positively selected for CCR7, with terminally differentiated effector memory CD45RA+ cells excluded. Clones were sequenced by immunoSEQ multiplex PCR, and TCRdb holds only the in-frame ones, with some missing. The sample gives about 1,800,000 clones, about 95% of which show up once; under 1.5% is in the top ten. The sequenced sample consisted of naive CD8+ T cells sorted from blood. These receptor sequences come from a man aged 18 to 35 in good health.

The genes are TRBV18 and TRBJ1-1, with 7 bases lining up with TRBD1. Germline V gene lookup returns CDR1 KGHSH and CDR2 LQKENI. Losses at the gene ends were 6 bases for V and 2 bases for J; bases not matched to a gene: 15. This CDR3 is built from 17 residues. The CDR3 DNA reads TGTGCCAGCTCCCGCGGGACAGACCCCTGGATTAACACTGAAGCTTTCTTT. Translation gives CASSRGTDPWINTEAFF.

The chain joins TRBV6-5 to TRBJ1-5, with a weak D call TRBD1 (5 bases). There are 15 residues in the CDR3. The germline gives CDR1 MNHEY, CDR2 SVGAGI. Trimming stripped 0 bases from V and 3 bases from J, with 9 bases between. The CDR3 DNA reads as TGTGCCAGCAGTTACTCGGGGGAGAACAATCAGCCCCAGCATTTT. Translating gives CASSYSGENNQPQHF.

The chain links TRBV6-1 to TRBJ2-7; tentatively, D is TRBD2 (6 bases). Germline CDR1 is MNHNS and CDR2 is SASEGT. The V gene lost 8 bases and the J gene lost 5 bases, with 13 bases spanning the gap. This CDR3 region has 12 residues. CDR3 sequence reads: CASSLAYHEQYF. As DNA, the CDR3 is TGTGCCAGCTCCCTAGCGTACCACGAGCAGTACTTC.

The chain is built from TRBV30 and TRBJ2-1; 10 bases fit TRBD2. This CDR3 has 14 amino acids. Trimming at V came to 8 bases and at J to 5 bases, leaving 9 bases not matched to a gene. CDR1 and CDR2 (germline): GTSNPN, SVGIG (reference sequence). CDR3 bases: TGTGCCGCCCAGGAGCGGGGGGGGGACAATGAGCAGTTCTTC. It specifies CAAQERGGDNEQFF. Using reference TRBV30 and TRBJ2-1 for the parts outside the CDR3, the full variable domain is SQTIHQWPATLVQPVGSPLSLECTVEGTSNPNLYWYRQAAGRGLQLLFYSVGIGQISSEVPQNLSASRPQDRQFILSSKKLLLSDSGFYLCAAQERGGDNEQFFGPGTRLTVL.

The chain uses TRBV7-8 and TRBJ2-7, with D perhaps TRBD1 or TRBD2 (5 bases each). Germline V lookup: CDR1 SGHVS, CDR2 FQNEAQ. There are 14 residues in the CDR3. Trimming took 2 bases from V and 6 from J, leaving 14 bases between them. The CDR3 nucleotides are TGTGCCAGCAGCTTATTTTCGCAGGGACCCGAGCAGTACTTC. Amino acids: CASSLFSQGPEQYF.

The chain links TRBV6-6 to TRBJ2-1; tentatively, D is TRBD1 (5 bases). Trimming took 0 bases from V and 4 from J, leaving 13 bases between them. This CDR3 spans 16 amino acids. The germline CDR1 and CDR2 sequences are MNHNY and SVGAGI (reference sequence). CDR3 in DNA: TGTGCCAGCAGTTACTCTGGACAACCTGCATACAATGAGCAGTTCTTC. This codes for CASSYSGQPAYNEQFF.

The chain combines TRBV27 with TRBJ2-2; weak D call: TRBD2 (6 bases). CDR3 size: 15 residues. Germline CDR1 and CDR2: MNHEY and SMNVEV (reference sequence). V was trimmed by 6 bases and J by 4 bases, leaving 15 bases between them. CDR3 coding DNA: TGTGCCAGCAGCTCGGGAGTATACGGCACCGGGGAGCTGTTTTTT. It specifies CASSSGVYGTGELFF.

This clone was observed a single time. This rearrangement joins TRBV2 to TRBJ2-3, with D possibly TRBD2 on 7 matching bases. The CDR3 covers 15 residues. CDR1 and CDR2 (germline): SNHLY, FYNNEI. Between the trimmed V and J ends, which lost 2 bases and 4 bases, there was a span of 13 bases. The CDR3 protein is CASSELGGAPDTQYF. CDR3 coding DNA: TGTGCCAGCAGTGAATTGGGGGGGGCCCCAGATACGCAGTATTTT.

The J gene is TRBJ1-1, the V gene TRBV5-4; 9 bases match TRBD1. CDR1 is SGHNT and CDR2 is YYREEE in the germline V gene (reference sequence). The CDR3 loop spans 13 amino acids. The V segment lost 4 bases and the J segment 3 bases; nucleotides outside the gene matches: 1. The CDR3 loop reads CASSTGGHTEAFF. The CDR3 DNA reads as TGTGCCAGCAGCACAGGGGGCCACACTGAAGCTTTCTTT.

The chain carries TRBV19 and TRBJ1-2, with D possibly TRBD1 on 6 matching bases. CDR3 length: 17 residues. V was clipped by 3 bases and J by 2 bases, with 19 bases between them. Looked up from germline, CDR1 is LNHDA and CDR2 is SQIVND (reference sequence). In nucleotides, the CDR3 is TGTGCCAGTAGTATTGGATGGGGGGCTACTGGCAACTATGGCTACACCTTC. Translating it yields CASSIGWGATGNYGYTF.

The chain has TRBV5-6 and TRBJ1-2; D is perhaps TRBD1 (5 bases). V gave up 0 bases and J gave up 4 bases, with 7 bases separating them. The CDR3 is 13 amino acids. Germline-derived CDR1 and CDR2 are SGHDT and YYEEEE. CDR3 coding DNA: TGTGCCAGCAGCTTGGAAGGGACCTATGGCTACACCTTC. It codes for CASSLEGTYGYTF.

CDR3: CAWSRTSNQPQHF. The CDR3 DNA follows: TGTGCCTGGAGTAGAACCAGCAATCAGCCCCAGCATTTT. The V gene is TRBV30, the J gene TRBJ1-5; D call uncertain. Germline CDR1 and CDR2: GTSNPN and SVGIG (reference sequence). Trimming took 2 bases from V and 1 from J, leaving 6 bases between them. The CDR3 consists of 13 residues. Combining the CDR3 with reference TRBV30 and TRBJ1-5 gives the whole variable domain SQTIHQWPATLVQPVGSPLSLECTVEGTSNPNLYWYRQAAGRGLQLLFYSVGIGQISSEVPQNLSASRPQDRQFILSSKKLLLSDSGFYLCAWSRTSNQPQHFGDGTRLSIL.

The V gene is TRBV12-2, the J gene TRBJ1-2; the table gives TRBD1 as D, unverified against the DNA. TRBV12-2 is an annotated pseudogene. The CDR3 contains 16 residues. This chain's CDR3 is CASRLANSTGVRGYTF. The CDR3 DNA reads as TGTGCAAGTCGCTTAGCTAACTCCACAGGGGTCCGTGGCTACACCTTC.

This chain connects TRBV5-1 to TRBJ1-1; 9 bases map to TRBD1. The germline V gene encodes CDR1 SGHRS and CDR2 YFSETQ. The CDR3 contains 13 residues. V shed 5 bases and J 6 bases; nucleotides not matched to a gene: 5. DNA of the CDR3: TGCGCCAGCAGTATCACAGGGGGCGCTGAAGCTTTCTTT. Amino acids: CASSITGGAEAFF. Variable domain in full (rest from reference TRBV5-1 and TRBJ1-1): KAGVTQTPRYLIKTRGQQVTLSCSPISGHRSVSWYQQTPGQGLQFLFEYFSETQRNKGNFPGRFSGRQFSNSRSEMNVSTLELGDSALYLCASSITGGAEAFFGQGTRLTVV.

V gene TRBV13 combines with J gene TRBJ2-2; perhaps TRBD2 as D (6 bases). V was shortened by 5 bases and J by 4 bases, with 20 bases between the two germline ends. Looked up from germline, CDR1 is PRHDT and CDR2 is FYEKMQ (reference sequence). This CDR3 has 17 residues. CDR3 sequence (DNA): TGTGCCAGCAGCCCCCATCCGGGAGTATCCGGCACCGGGGAGCTGTTTTTT. Translated: CASSPHPGVSGTGELFF.

The CDR3 DNA reads TGTGCCAGCAGCTTCCCAAGGCGGGAGCACACAGATACGCAGTATTTT. This sequence encodes CASSFPRREHTDTQYF. This chain uses TRBV7-8 with TRBJ2-3; 7 nucleotides match TRBD2. This CDR3 region has 16 residues. V gave up 3 bases and J gave up 2 bases; unmatched junction bases: 8. CDR1 is SGHVS and CDR2 is FQNEAQ in the germline V gene. The full variable domain, its missing parts supplied by reference TRBV7-8 and TRBJ2-3, is GAGVSQSPRYKVAKRGQDVALRCDPISGHVSLFWYQQALGQGPEFLTYFQNEAQLDKSGLPSDRFFAERPEGSVSTLKIQRTQQEDSAVYLCASSFPRREHTDTQYFGPGTRLTVL.

The chain joins TRBV6-5 to TRBJ2-3; 8 nucleotides match TRBD2. The CDR3 consists of 15 residues. With V trimmed by 7 bases and J by 6 bases, 12 bases remained unmatched. CDR1 and CDR2 from the germline V gene are MNHEY and SVGAGI. The chain's CDR3 is CASTQTGGPADTQYF. In nucleotides, the CDR3 is TGTGCCAGCACACAGACGGGGGGGCCGGCGGATACGCAGTATTTT.

The J gene is TRBJ2-5, the V gene TRBV10-3; 9 bases map to TRBD1. CDR3 length equals 16 residues. Losses at the gene ends were 2 bases for V and 2 bases for J; bases not matched to a gene: 6. CDR1 and CDR2 from the germline V gene are ENHRY and SYGVKD. The CDR3 reads CAISEPRDRVQETQYF. DNA for the CDR3: TGTGCCATCAGTGAGCCCCGGGACAGGGTTCAAGAGACCCAGTACTTC.

V and J are TRBV27 and TRBJ2-1; no clear D. Trimming left V 5 bases short and J 6 bases short, with 5 bases between. Germline CDR1 MNHEY, CDR2 SMNVEV (reference sequence). This CDR3 has 11 residues. CDR3 in DNA: TGTGCCAGCAGTATAGGCAATGAGCAGTTCTTC. This codes for CASSIGNEQFF.

J is TRBJ2-7 and V is TRBV28, with 11 positions matching TRBD2. This CDR3 has 19 residues. V lost 3 bases, J lost 5 bases, and 18 bases stayed unmatched. The germline gives CDR1 MDHEN, CDR2 SYDVKM. The CDR3 DNA is TGTGCCAGCAGTTTTCTCGACAGGGGCCCGGGACTAGCGGACCACGAGCAGTACTTC. This translates into CASSFLDRGPGLADHEQYF.

V gene TRBV25-1 combines with J gene TRBJ2-7; D might be TRBD2 (5 bases). The germline CDR1 and CDR2 sequences are MGHDK and SYGVNS. V gave up 0 bases and J gave up 4 bases, with 13 bases separating them. CDR3 size: 15 residues. The CDR3 spells CASSEYREMGYEQYF. CDR3 DNA sequence: TGTGCCAGCAGTGAATATAGGGAGATGGGGTACGAGCAGTACTTC.

The rearrangement links TRBV10-2 to TRBJ2-5; TRBD2 agrees at 10 bases. Germline V gene lookup returns CDR1 WSHSY and CDR2 SAAADI. CDR3 length equals 15 residues. J was trimmed by 4 bases and V by 4 bases; bases with no gene match: 6. Here the CDR3 DNA reads TGCGCCAGCAGTGTAGCGGGAGGAGTCGGAGAGACCCAGTACTTC. This gives the protein CASSVAGGVGETQYF.

The chain couples TRBV30 to TRBJ2-5; a possible D gene is TRBD2 (5 bases). The J call may be faulty, since TRBJ2-7 better matches the DNA end. The CDR3 contains 15 residues. The germline V gene encodes CDR1 GTSNPN and CDR2 SVGIG (reference sequence). This chain's CDR3 is CAWSTGTWTSYEQYF. The CDR3 DNA sequence: TGTGCCTGGAGTACGGGAACATGGACCTCCTACGAGCAGTACTTC.

The chain couples TRBV19 to TRBJ2-1, with D possibly matching TRBD2 (6 bases). V lost 6 bases and J lost 9, with 12 bases in between. Germline CDR1 is LNHDA and CDR2 is SQIVND (reference sequence). The CDR3 is 12 amino acids. DNA of the CDR3: TGTGCCAGTAGCATGACTAGTAGTGAGCAGTTCTTC. This codes for CASSMTSSEQFF.

V and J are TRBV2 and TRBJ2-7; either TRBD1 or TRBD2 may supply D (5 bases each). This CDR3 region has 13 residues. Trimming took 11 bases from V and 2 from J, leaving 16 bases between them. CDR1 is SNHLY, CDR2 FYNNEI, per germline. CDR3 sequence reads: CAREGPGPYEQYF. The CDR3 DNA reads as TGTGCCCGAGAGGGGCCGGGGCCCTACGAGCAGTACTTC. Drawing the rest from reference TRBV2 and TRBJ2-7, the complete variable domain is EPEVTQTPSHQVTQMGQEVILRCVPISNHLYFYWYRQILGQKVEFLVSFYNNEISEKSEIFDDQFSVERPDGSNFTLKIRSTKLEDSAMYFCAREGPGPYEQYFGPGTRLTVT.